This note documents a single T cell receptor (beta chain) sequence. What it recognizes is unknown. A read error may produce the germline difference seen at one junction end. There were at least 5.5 micrograms of total RNA extracted from every sample. The sample comes from a study of blood T cells in healthy people across ages. The length of the CDR3 is 20 residues. CDR1 is SGHVT and CDR2 is SQSDAQ in the germline V gene. It was with a sample-barcoded 5' primer and a J-beta primer mix that a second PCR of about 7 to 12 cycles was run. A single record per CDR3 protein comes from TCRdb applying MiXCR to the 5' RACE reads. The table shows just over 1 million distinct CDR3 sequences, with more than 40% occurring only once. General observations from the study: Diversity of TCR beta correlated strongly with naive T cell percentage.

The receptor's source is an older woman in good health. The rearrangement joins TRBV7-4 to TRBJ2-3; 14 bases are a match to TRBD2. Sequences were obtained from blood. The DNA of the CDR3 is TGTGCCAGCGGCTTGGGACTAGCGGGAGTTATAGAAAGCGGCACAGATACGCAGTATTTT. Translation gives CASGLGLAGVIESGTDTQYF.